The 21 T cell receptor beta chains below were found in one sample sequenced in a study of T-cell memory formation after mild COVID-19 (dated by TCRdb to 2020 to 2023). Receptor amplification or capture employed 5' RACE. Reads for this sample came from an Illumina NovaSeq 6000. TCRdb took the public reads, trimmed them with fastp at Q25, ran MiXCR for clone calling and kept in-frame beta chains. Rows are unified per CDR3 protein, each entry keeping the most common DNA and genes. The sample table records about 560,000 distinct CDR3 sequences; roughly 18% of these occur just once. The ten top clones hold 12% of the sample. The specimen was PBMCs or a T cell subset sorted from them (not recorded which). The source of these receptors is an adult woman who had mild COVID-19 (a few samples of this study predate the infection). The sample titles of this study are shuffled in the database, so cell type and time point are left out; the donor was told from shared clones.

This rearrangement joins TRBV20-1 to TRBJ1-1; D might be TRBD1 (6 bases). The germline V and J ends were trimmed by 5 bases and 0 bases, with 16 bases remaining between them. Germline CDR1 DFQATT, CDR2 SNEGSKA (reference sequence). This CDR3 has 15 amino acids. CDR3: CSARRIRGLNTEAFF. The CDR3 DNA follows: TGCAGTGCTCGCCGGATCAGGGGCCTGAACACTGAAGCTTTCTTT.

This clonotype showed up just a few times. V usage is TRBV4-3 and J usage is TRBJ1-1, with D maybe TRBD1 (6 bases). Per germline, CDR1 LGHNA and CDR2 YSLEER. This CDR3 comprises 15 residues. V was shortened by 2 bases and J by 1 base, with 11 bases between the two germline ends. CDR3 protein: CASSQKTGRNTEAFF. CDR3 bases: TGCGCCAGCAGCCAAAAAACAGGGCGGAACACTGAAGCTTTCTTT.

This chain links TRBV7-9 with TRBJ1-1; 9 nucleotides line up with TRBD1. Per the germline V gene, CDR1 is SEHNR and CDR2 is FQNEAQ (reference sequence). V gave up 3 bases and J gave up 7 bases; unmatched junction bases: 9. CDR3 length equals 15 residues. CDR3 residues: CASSFFGQGRYEAFF. In DNA form, the CDR3 reads TGTGCCAGCAGCTTCTTTGGACAGGGGAGATATGAAGCTTTCTTT.

This clonotype was recorded a few times. The chain has TRBV18 and TRBJ2-1; 7 nucleotides line up with TRBD2. With V trimmed by 2 bases and J by 4 bases, 5 bases remained unmatched. The CDR3 covers 15 residues. Germline V lookup: CDR1 KGHSH, CDR2 LQKENI. The CDR3 reads CASSPESGRYNEQFF. Written as DNA, the CDR3 is TGTGCCAGCTCACCAGAGTCCGGGAGGTACAATGAGCAGTTCTTC. The full variable domain, completed using reference TRBV18 and TRBJ2-1, is NAGVMQNPRHLVRRRGQEARLRCSPMKGHSHVYWYRQLPEEGLKFMVYLQKENIIDESGMPKERFSAEFPKEGPSILRIQQVVRGDSAAYFCASSPESGRYNEQFFGPGTRLTVL.

The table lists this clonotype with a few counts. The chain combines TRBV29-1 with TRBJ2-7, with D tentatively TRBD1 (6 bases). The CDR3 consists of 13 residues. Germline V gives CDR1 SQVTM, CDR2 ANQGSEA. The V and J ends lost 4 bases and 3 bases respectively, with 13 bases between them. The CDR3 spells CSVGRQGIYEQYF. Here the CDR3 DNA reads TGCAGCGTTGGGCGCCAGGGGATCTACGAGCAGTACTTC.

The chain joins TRBV18 to TRBJ2-5; D is unresolved. The CDR3 runs to 13 residues. In germline, CDR1 is KGHSH, CDR2 LQKENI. Trimming removed 1 base at V and 5 bases at J, with 8 bases between. CDR3 in amino acids: CASSPLVTETQYF. The CDR3 DNA reads as TGTGCCAGCTCACCACTAGTTACGGAGACCCAGTACTTC.

This clonotype turned up a few times. The chain combines TRBV24-1 with TRBJ2-2; no firm D call. The V end was cut by 4 bases, the J end by 1 base, with 15 bases between. Germline values: CDR1 KGHDR, CDR2 SFDVKD. This CDR3 contains 17 residues. CDR3 sequence (DNA): TGTGCCACCAGTGAGCCCGGCCTCGGACGGAACACCGGGGAGCTGTTTTTT. This gives the protein CATSEPGLGRNTGELFF.

This clonotype was seen more than once but under ten times. This chain connects TRBV4-3 to TRBJ1-2, with D perhaps matching TRBD1 (6 bases). Germline V lookup: CDR1 LGHNA, CDR2 YSLEER. CDR3 length equals 17 residues. Trimming shortened V by 0 bases and J by 10 bases, and 24 bases separated the two germline ends. The CDR3 bases are TGCGCCAGCAGCCAAGATCATCACAGGGCTGTACTCACTGACTACACCTTC. It is translated as CASSQDHHRAVLTDYTF.

A note on this clonotype: No conserved phenylalanine or tryptophan is present at the end of the CDR3, so a read error is the likely explanation. The V call is TRBV12-3 or TRBV12-4, the J call TRBJ2-7; D unresolved. V was clipped by 6 bases and J by 7 bases, with 13 bases between them. The CDR3 length is 12 residues. CDR3 protein: CASSRPGWEQYL. The DNA of the CDR3 is TGTGCCAGCAGCAGACCCGGATGGGAGCAGTACTTA.

This clonotype occurred once. V gene TRBV4-2 combines with J gene TRBJ1-2; 12 positions match TRBD1. This CDR3 is built from 16 residues. V lost 3 bases, J lost 2 bases, and 4 bases stayed unmatched. Looked up from germline, CDR1 is LGHNA and CDR2 is YNFKEQ. The CDR3 sequence is CASSHTGTGGNYGYTF. CDR3 bases: TGTGCCAGCAGCCATACCGGGACAGGGGGCAACTATGGCTACACCTTC.

This clonotype showed up just a few times. The chain combines TRBV18 with TRBJ2-7; D is unclear. Germline V gives CDR1 KGHSH, CDR2 LQKENI. The CDR3 sequence is 15 residues long. V gave up 3 bases and J gave up 0 bases, with 12 bases separating them. The CDR3 sequence is CASSPAARSSYEQYF. Written as DNA, the CDR3 is TGTGCCAGCTCACCTGCGGCGAGGAGCTCCTACGAGCAGTACTTC.

The gene calls are TRBV29-1 and TRBJ2-7; 12 positions agree with TRBD1. Germline loops: CDR1 SQVTM, CDR2 ANQGSEA. CDR3 length: 14 amino acids. Germline trimming cut 6 bases from V and 0 bases from J; bases unmatched to any gene: 3. The CDR3: CSVKGQGASYEQYF. CDR3 sequence (DNA): TGCAGCGTGAAGGGACAGGGGGCCTCCTACGAGCAGTACTTC.

This clonotype has more than one count but fewer than ten. This chain joins TRBV18 and TRBJ2-1, with no clear D. The CDR3 consists of 14 residues. Trimming stripped 3 bases from V and 0 bases from J, with 6 bases between. The germline gives CDR1 KGHSH, CDR2 LQKENI. The DNA of the CDR3 is TGTGCCAGCTCACCTTACAGCTCCTACAATGAGCAGTTCTTC. This gives the protein CASSPYSSYNEQFF.

The genes are TRBV3-1 and TRBJ2-7; TRBD2 matches 8 bases. The CDR3 has 13 residues. The ends lost 6 bases at V and 3 bases at J; junction bases unmatched: 4. Germline V CDR1 and CDR2: LGHDT, YNNKEL (reference sequence). CDR3 in DNA: TGTGCCAGCAGGCCCGCGGGGGGCTACGAGCAGTACTTC. It translates to CASRPAGGYEQYF.

The chain combines TRBV10-3 with TRBJ1-2; D is unclear. This CDR3 is 14 amino acids long. V lost 0 bases to trimming and J lost 7 bases, with 12 bases between them. CDR1 and CDR2 (germline): ENHRY, SYGVKD. The CDR3, as DNA: TGTGCCATCAGTGAGTCGACAAAAGGGCCTGGCTACACCTTC. It codes for CAISESTKGPGYTF.

The rearrangement links TRBV5-1 to TRBJ2-5; 9 nucleotides line up with TRBD1. Germline V CDR1 and CDR2: SGHRS, YFSETQ. V lost 5 bases and J lost 4; bases outside the gene matches: 9. This CDR3 is 15 amino acids long. The CDR3 sequence: CASRRGQGGGETQYF. CDR3 sequence (DNA): TGCGCCAGCAGAAGGGGACAGGGTGGAGGAGAGACCCAGTACTTC.

J is TRBJ2-7 and V is TRBV6-2 or TRBV6-3; possible D gene TRBD2, 6 bases. Per the germline V gene, CDR1 is MNHEY and CDR2 is SVGEGT. V lost 6 bases to trimming and J lost 3 bases, with 18 bases between them. The CDR3 consists of 15 residues. For the CDR3, the DNA is TGTGCCAGCAGCTCTAGCGTAAGACCAGTCTACGAGCAGTACTTC. It codes for CASSSSVRPVYEQYF.

The chain has TRBV7-8 and TRBJ1-2, with D hard to call. The CDR3 loop spans 14 amino acids. Per germline, CDR1 SGHVS and CDR2 FQNEAQ. V lost 1 base, J lost 7 bases, and 13 bases lay in between. The CDR3 nucleotides read TGTGCCAGCAGCTTAGAAGAGGTTGAGAGTGGCTACACCTTC. Protein sequence: CASSLEEVESGYTF. Looking up the rest from reference TRBV7-8 and TRBJ1-2 gives the full variable domain: GAGVSQSPRYKVAKRGQDVALRCDPISGHVSLFWYQQALGQGPEFLTYFQNEAQLDKSGLPSDRFFAERPEGSVSTLKIQRTQQEDSAVYLCASSLEEVESGYTFGSGTRLTVV.

This clonotype has a handful of counts. V is TRBV3-1 and J is TRBJ2-4, with D maybe TRBD1 (6 bases). The CDR3 sequence is 14 residues long. Germline V gives CDR1 LGHDT, CDR2 YNNKEL (reference sequence). V gave up 4 bases and J gave up 6 bases, with 13 bases separating them. For the CDR3, the DNA is TGTGCCAGCAGCCGAGGTGGGACAACAAACATTCAGTACTTC. Protein product: CASSRGGTTNIQYF. Full variable domain (missing parts from reference TRBV3-1 and TRBJ2-4): DTAVSQTPKYLVTQMGNDKSIKCEQNLGHDTMYWYKQDSKKFLKIMFSYNNKELIINETVPNRFSPKSPDKAHLNLHINSLELGDSAVYFCASSRGGTTNIQYFGAGTRLSVL.

The chain links TRBV12-3 or TRBV12-4 to TRBJ1-2; no reliable D call. The CDR3 consists of 14 residues. Trimming took off 6 bases at V and 8 bases at J, with 19 bases between the two ends. The CDR3 DNA sequence: TGTGCCAGCAGCGGTACGGGGATTTCGTCCGGCTACACCTTC. Its protein product is CASSGTGISSGYTF.

The chain joins TRBV6-1 to TRBJ1-1, with D hard to call. The CDR3 extends over 13 amino acids. Germline CDR1 reads MNHNS; CDR2 reads SASEGT. V dropped 2 bases and J dropped 5 bases, with 9 bases sitting between them. The CDR3 protein is CASSESARTEAFF. The CDR3 nucleotides read TGTGCCAGCAGTGAATCGGCGAGGACTGAAGCTTTCTTT.